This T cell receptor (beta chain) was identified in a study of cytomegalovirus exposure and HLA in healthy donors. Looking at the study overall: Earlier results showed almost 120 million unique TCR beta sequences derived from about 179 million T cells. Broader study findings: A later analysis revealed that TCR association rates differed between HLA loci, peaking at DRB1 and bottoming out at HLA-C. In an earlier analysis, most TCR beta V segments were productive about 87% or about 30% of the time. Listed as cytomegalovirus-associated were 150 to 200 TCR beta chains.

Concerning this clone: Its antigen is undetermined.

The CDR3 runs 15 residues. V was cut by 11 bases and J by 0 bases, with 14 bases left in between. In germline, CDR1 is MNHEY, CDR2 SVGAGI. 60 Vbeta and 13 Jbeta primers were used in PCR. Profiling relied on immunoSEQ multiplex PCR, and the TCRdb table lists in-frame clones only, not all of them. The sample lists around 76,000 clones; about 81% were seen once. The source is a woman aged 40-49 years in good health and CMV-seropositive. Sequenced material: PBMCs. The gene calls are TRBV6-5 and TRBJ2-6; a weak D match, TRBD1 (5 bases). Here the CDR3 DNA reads TGTGCCGCTAGACCGGACACCTCTGGGGCCAACGTCCTGACTTTC. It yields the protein CAARPDTSGANVLTF.